This T cell receptor beta chain is drawn from a study of tumor and adjacent non-tumor tissue in lung cancer. As for the study in general: Patients comprised 12 adenocarcinoma, a couple of squamous cell carcinoma and 1 small cell lung cancer. General study points: Tumor repertoires had a smaller top 100 clone share than normal lung.

The library came from three nested PCR rounds adapted from ARM-PCR protocols. TCRdb processed the multiplex PCR reads anew with MiXCR; each CDR3 protein has one entry. Of about 80,000 distinct CDR3 sequences listed, approximately 78% are singletons. This clonotype was observed once. Antigen unknown. The junction departs from germline at one end; a sequencing error may be responsible. This sample's RNA came from whole unsorted tissue. This non-tumor lung sample came from over 3 cm beyond the tumor edge. CDR1 is DFQATT and CDR2 is SNEGSKA in the germline V gene (reference sequence). This CDR3 is built from 19 residues.

Material: distant non-tumor lung tissue. This TCR was recovered from a man between 60 and 75 years old with non-small cell lung cancer. The rearrangement joins TRBV20-1 to TRBJ2-3; 9 bases fit TRBD2. The CDR3 region has the DNA TGCAGTTCGACCACCCTGGGACTAGCCGACAGTGGGCCCACAGATACGGAGTATTTT. Translated: CSSTTLGLADSGPTDTEYF.